The rows below give T cell receptor beta chains drawn from one sample of a study of cytotoxic CD8 clonotypes in ibrutinib-treated CLL. Libraries were prepared by immunoSEQ multiplex PCR; TCRdb keeps only in-frame clonotypes and omits some of them. This sample yields almost 85,000 clones, of which 86% are seen a single time; 5.4% belongs to the top ten. This sample comprised PBMCs, obtained before ibrutinib treatment. The receptors originated from a human donor with chronic lymphocytic leukemia. Both conserved end residues are part of each CDR3. The order of the fields is clone size, V gene, J gene, D gene, CDR3 DNA, CDR3 protein. A D gene is named only where the DNA matches it firmly. Clone size, where shown, is once, few, many, or a class for clones that have expanded.

>NA|TRBV27|TRBJ1-2|TRBD1
TGTGCCAGCAGTTCAGGACAGGGTTGGAATGGCTACACCTTC
CASSSGQGWNGYTF
>NA|TRBV9|TRBJ1-2|NA
TGTGCCAGCAGCGCGTCACCCTTAGCTAACTATGGCTACACCTTC
CASSASPLANYGYTF
>medium-sized|TRBV7-3|TRBJ2-7|NA
TGTGCCAGCCTAGTGGACGGACCCGCCTCCTACGAGCAGTACTTC
CASLVDGPASYEQYF
>NA|TRBV7-9|TRBJ2-3|NA
TGTGCCAGCAGCTTAGTAGTGGCAGCCGGGGTATTCTCAGATACGCAGTATTTT
CASSLVVAAGVFSDTQYF
>NA|TRBV5-6|TRBJ2-7|NA
TGTGCCAGCAGCTTAGCCTCAGGGGTGGGCGAGCAGTACTTC
CASSLASGVGEQYF
>once|TRBV27|TRBJ2-3|NA
TGTGCCACGGGCCAGGGTTTCGCAGATACGCAGTATTTT
CATGQGFADTQYF
>NA|TRBV7-2|TRBJ2-7|TRBD2
TGTGCCAGCAGCTTAGGCGCGGGAGATTCCTACGAGCAGTACTTC
CASSLGAGDSYEQYF
>NA|TRBV7-9|TRBJ1-1|TRBD1
TGTGCCAGCAGCTTAGGAGGACAGGGGTCCAGCAGTGAAGCTTTCTTT
CASSLGGQGSSSEAFF
>NA|TRBV6-1|TRBJ1-5|NA
TGTGCCAGCAGTGTCGGGCAGCCCCAGCATTTT
CASSVGQPQHF
>NA|TRBV7-7|TRBJ1-1|NA
TGTGCCAGCAGCCCCACCAGGAACACTGAAGCTTTCTTT
CASSPTRNTEAFF
>NA|TRBV30|TRBJ1-2|TRBD1
TGTGCCTGGAGCGGTAAGCCTGGACAGGGGGCGCGAATTAACGGCTACACCTTC
CAWSGKPGQGARINGYTF
>NA|TRBV19|TRBJ2-1|TRBD2
TGTGCCAGTAGGGCCCTTAGCGGGAGTGGGCATGAGTTCTTC
CASRALSGSGHEFF
>NA|TRBV18|TRBJ2-7|TRBD1
TGTGCCAGCTCAGGGACAGAATCCTACGAGCAGTACTTC
CASSGTESYEQYF
>NA|TRBV28|TRBJ2-7|NA
TGTGCCAGCAGCAGTTTACCCCCAATAATCTCCTACGAGCAGTACTTC
CASSSLPPIISYEQYF
>NA|TRBV27|TRBJ2-7|NA
TGTGCCAGTAGTACTAACAGGGAGGTGTACTACGAGCAGTACTTC
CASSTNREVYYEQYF
>NA|TRBV9|TRBJ1-2|NA
TGTGCCAGCAGCCGGGACTCAGTGACAGCATATGGCTACACCTTC
CASSRDSVTAYGYTF
>once|TRBV28|TRBJ2-7|NA
TGTGCCAGCAGTAGTGGCAACTCCTACGAGCAGTACTTC
CASSSGNSYEQYF
>NA|TRBV5-4|TRBJ2-1|TRBD2
TGTGCCAGCAGCGCCAGCGGGAGGGGGGATAATGAGCAGTTCTTC
CASSASGRGDNEQFF
>NA|TRBV10-3|TRBJ2-1|NA
TGTGCCATCAGCCTCGGTGGCAATGAGCAGTTCTTC
CAISLGGNEQFF
>NA|TRBV10-3|TRBJ1-1|NA
TGTGCCATCAGTGTCGAATGGATGAACACTGAAGCTTTCTTT
CAISVEWMNTEAFF
>NA|TRBV27|TRBJ2-1|TRBD2
TGTGCCAGCAGTTTACTCGAGACTAGCGGAACCGAGCAGTTCTTC
CASSLLETSGTEQFF
>NA|TRBV9|TRBJ1-2|TRBD1
TGTGCCAGCACCCGAGGGCAACAGGGGCCCTTTGGGGGCTACACCTTC
CASTRGQQGPFGGYTF
>NA|TRBV9|TRBJ2-7|TRBD2
TGTGCCAGCAGCCCCCGCGGGACTAGCGGCTACGAGCAGTACTTC
CASSPRGTSGYEQYF
>NA|TRBV19|TRBJ1-3|NA
TGTGCCAGTAGTTTCGGACTGTACTCTGGAAACACCATATATTTT
CASSFGLYSGNTIYF
>NA|TRBV4-3|TRBJ1-1|TRBD1
TGCGCCAGCAGCCAAGATCTGGCCGCAGGGGGTTTCACTGAAGCTTTCTTT
CASSQDLAAGGFTEAFF
>NA|TRBV30|TRBJ2-1|NA
TGTGCCTGGAGTGGTTTGGCTGAGCAGTTCTTC
CAWSGLAEQFF
>NA|TRBV6-1|TRBJ2-7|NA
TGTGCCAGCGGAAGAACAGGGAACGAGCAGTACTTC
CASGRTGNEQYF
>NA|TRBV2|TRBJ2-7|TRBD1
TGTGCCAGCCAACAGGGGGCCACCTACGAGCAGTACTTC
CASQQGATYEQYF
>NA|TRBV5-4|TRBJ2-3|TRBD1
TGTGCCAGCAGCTTAGGGACAGCCACAGATACGCAGTATTTT
CASSLGTATDTQYF
>few|TRBV30|TRBJ2-6|TRBD1
TGTGCCTTACGACAGGGGGACGGGACTGGGGCCAACGTCCTGACTTTC
CALRQGDGTGANVLTF
>NA|TRBV27|TRBJ1-2|NA
TGTGCCAGCAGTCCCTCCGGTTTTGTGCCTCTCTACACCTTC
CASSPSGFVPLYTF
>NA|TRBV19|TRBJ2-3|TRBD2
TGTGCCAGTCAAAATCAAGCGGGAGCCCCAGATACGCAGTATTTT
CASQNQAGAPDTQYF
>NA|TRBV10-3|TRBJ2-7|NA
TGTGCCATCAAGGCAGTAGGGGGTCCTGGGCAGTACTTC
CAIKAVGGPGQYF
>NA|TRBV11-2|TRBJ2-1|TRBD2
TGTGCCAGCAGCTTACATAGCGGGAGTGACAATGAGCAGTTCTTC
CASSLHSGSDNEQFF
>once|TRBV6-1|TRBJ1-2|NA
TGTGCCAGCAGCCCGGATTGGGGCTACACCTTC
CASSPDWGYTF
>NA|TRBV18|TRBJ1-2|NA
TGTGCCAGCTCACCAACGAAGGGGAGTTCGAACTATGGCTACACCTTC
CASSPTKGSSNYGYTF
>NA|TRBV19|TRBJ1-2|NA
TGTGCCAGTTTGGGGGCGAACTATGGCTACACCTTC
CASLGANYGYTF
>NA|TRBV6-5|TRBJ2-1|NA
TGTGCCAGCAGTTACTGGCAGGGTGACAATGAGCAGTTCTTC
CASSYWQGDNEQFF
>NA|TRBV6-1|TRBJ2-7|NA
TGTGCCAGCAGTCCGACGGGGACCACCTACGAGCAGTACTTC
CASSPTGTTYEQYF
>NA|TRBV19|TRBJ2-1|TRBD2
TGTGCCAGTAGTACCAGTACTAGCGGGAGGGCCTTTAGCAATGAGCAGTTCTTC
CASSTSTSGRAFSNEQFF
>NA|TRBV4-3|TRBJ2-7|TRBD2
TGCGCCAGCAGCCAAGGTCGGGTCCTAGCGGGGCCCCACGAGCAGTACTTC
CASSQGRVLAGPHEQYF
>once|TRBV9|TRBJ2-2|NA
TGTGCCAGCAGCGTTGGAGGTACCGGGGAGCTGTTTTTT
CASSVGGTGELFF
>NA|TRBV29-1|TRBJ2-7|NA
TGCAGCGTTGAAGAGTCTAGCGTCAAGCAGTACTTC
CSVEESSVKQYF
>NA|TRBV2|TRBJ2-1|TRBD2
TGTGCCAGCAGTACCACTAGCGGGAGGTCCAATGAGCAGTTCTTC
CASSTTSGRSNEQFF